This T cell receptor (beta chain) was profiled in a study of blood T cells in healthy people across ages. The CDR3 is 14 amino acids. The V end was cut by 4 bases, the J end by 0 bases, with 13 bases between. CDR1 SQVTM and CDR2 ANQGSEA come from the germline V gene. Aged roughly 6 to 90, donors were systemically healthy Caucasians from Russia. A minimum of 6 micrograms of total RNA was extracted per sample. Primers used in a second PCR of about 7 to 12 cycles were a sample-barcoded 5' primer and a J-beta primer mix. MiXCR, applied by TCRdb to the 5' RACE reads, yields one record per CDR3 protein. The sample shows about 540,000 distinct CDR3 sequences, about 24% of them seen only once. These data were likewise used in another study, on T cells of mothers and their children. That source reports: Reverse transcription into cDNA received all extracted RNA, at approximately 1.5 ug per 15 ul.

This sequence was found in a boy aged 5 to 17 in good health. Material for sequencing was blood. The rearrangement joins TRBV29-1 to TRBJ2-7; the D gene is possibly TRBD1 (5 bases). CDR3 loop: CSVGRQKSSYEQYF. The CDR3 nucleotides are TGCAGCGTTGGGAGACAGAAAAGCTCCTACGAGCAGTACTTC.